Shown below are 16 T cell receptor beta chains from a single sample sequenced in a study of shared clonotypes between healthy human individuals. Terminally differentiated effector memory CD45RA+ cells were excluded by CCR7 positive selection of CD45RO-negative cells. Sequencing used immunoSEQ multiplex PCR; TCRdb keeps in-frame clones, though not all of them. The profile shows some 2.1 million clones, 85% to 95% of them singletons. The sequenced material came from naive CD8+ T cells sorted from blood. The receptors originated from a man between 18 and 29 years old in good health.

Only a few counts were recorded for this clone. V is TRBV4-1 and J is TRBJ1-1, with a tentative D call TRBD1 (5 bases). This CDR3 contains 16 residues. The V and J ends lost 4 bases and 0 bases respectively, with 15 bases between them. Germline CDR1 reads MGHRA; CDR2 reads YSYEKL. CDR3 region: CASSPKGQALNTEAFF. In DNA form, the CDR3 reads TGCGCCAGCAGCCCAAAAGGACAAGCTCTGAACACTGAAGCTTTCTTT.

CDR3 protein: CASSQLGETQYF. The CDR3 DNA follows: TGTGCCAGCAGCCAACTAGGGGAGACCCAGTACTTC. This sequence joins TRBV5-4 and TRBJ2-5, with a weak D call TRBD2 (5 bases). The CDR3 totals 12 residues. Germline CDR1 is SGHNT and CDR2 is YYREEE (reference sequence). V was clipped by 4 bases and J by 5 bases, with 9 bases between them.

The chain is built from TRBV28 and TRBJ2-7; 7 bases line up with TRBD1. The V gene's germline CDR1 is MDHEN and CDR2 SYDVKM. The CDR3 length is 14 residues. Losses at the gene ends were 2 bases for V and 3 bases for J; bases not matched to a gene: 4. CDR3 residues: CASSLLGTDYEQYF. Written as DNA, the CDR3 is TGTGCCAGCAGTTTACTCGGGACAGACTACGAGCAGTACTTC.

CDR3 in DNA: TGTGCCAGCAGTTACTCAAGGACAGGGGACTCCTACGAGCAGTACTTC. Protein: CASSYSRTGDSYEQYF. This chain joins TRBV6-5 and TRBJ2-7; TRBD1 matches 9 bases. Germline loops: CDR1 MNHEY, CDR2 SVGAGI. The CDR3 runs 16 residues. The V gene end was trimmed by 0 bases and the J gene end by 0 bases; junction bases not matched to a gene: 3.

The chain links TRBV19 to TRBJ2-7; possibly TRBD1 for D (5 bases). Germline-derived CDR1 and CDR2 are LNHDA and SQIVND (reference sequence). This CDR3 spans 15 amino acids. Trimming cost V 3 bases and J 3 bases, with 15 bases left between them. CDR3 sequence reads: CASSITGQGNYEQYF. The CDR3 DNA reads TGTGCCAGTAGTATCACCGGGCAGGGCAACTACGAGCAGTACTTC.

This chain links TRBV6-5 with TRBJ1-2; tentatively, D is TRBD1 (5 bases). V was cut by 5 bases and J by 1 base, with 14 bases left in between. Germline values: CDR1 MNHEY, CDR2 SVGAGI. The CDR3 sequence is 15 residues long. CDR3 nucleotide sequence: TGTGCCAGCAGTATGACTGGGGGGATTAACTATGGCTACACCTTC. Protein product: CASSMTGGINYGYTF.

On this clone: The sample holds other DNA sequences that translate to the same CDR3. The CDR3 sequence is CASSLVGAAGELFF. The CDR3 DNA is TGTGCCAGCAGCCTCGTGGGGGCGGCCGGGGAGCTGTTTTTT. The rearrangement uses TRBV27 and TRBJ2-2, with a weak D call TRBD1 (6 bases). The V gene lost 6 bases and the J gene lost 6 bases, with 14 bases spanning the gap. The CDR3 is made up of 14 amino acids. The germline V gene has CDR1 MNHEY and CDR2 SMNVEV (reference sequence).

V usage is TRBV2 and J usage is TRBJ2-1; D is perhaps TRBD2 (6 bases). Germline CDR1 SNHLY, CDR2 FYNNEI. This CDR3 comprises 14 residues. Trimming took off 9 bases at V and 0 bases at J, with 12 bases between the two ends. For the CDR3, the DNA is TGTGCCAGTCGGGGGTTCGCCTCCTACAATGAGCAGTTCTTC. It is translated as CASRGFASYNEQFF.

The CDR3 loop is CASSQGQGFNQPQHF. The CDR3 DNA follows: TGTGCCAGCAGTCAAGGACAGGGGTTCAATCAGCCCCAGCATTTT. This chain connects TRBV27 to TRBJ1-5, with TRBD1 matching over 9 bases. The V and J ends lost 5 bases and 3 bases, in that order; junction bases with no gene match: 5. Per germline, CDR1 MNHEY and CDR2 SMNVEV (reference sequence). The CDR3 sequence is 15 residues long.

V and J are TRBV9 and TRBJ2-7, with TRBD1 identical over 8 bases. There are 14 residues in the CDR3. Germline lookup yields CDR1 SGDLS and CDR2 YYNGEE. V trimming: 2 bases; J trimming: 5 bases; junction bases outside the gene matches: 6. The CDR3 protein is CASSVTGAGNEQYF. CDR3 DNA: TGTGCCAGCAGCGTGACAGGGGCGGGGAACGAGCAGTACTTC. The complete variable domain, with remaining parts taken from reference TRBV9 and TRBJ2-7, reads DSGVTQTPKHLITATGQRVTLRCSPRSGDLSVYWYQQSLDQGLQFLIQYYNGEERAKGNILERFSAQQFPDLHSELNLSSLELGDSALYFCASSVTGAGNEQYFGPGTRLTVT.

The chain has TRBV25-1 and TRBJ1-2; D is possibly TRBD1 (5 bases). Trimming took off 0 bases at V and 8 bases at J, with 13 bases between the two ends. CDR1 MGHDK and CDR2 SYGVNS come from the germline V gene. The CDR3 extends over 14 amino acids. This CDR3 reads CASSEYGTPRGYTF. The DNA for the CDR3 is TGTGCCAGCAGTGAATATGGGACCCCACGGGGCTACACCTTC.

This clone was counted a few times. V and J are TRBV6-1 and TRBJ2-7; TRBD1 aligns across 9 bases. The CDR3 sequence is 15 residues long. The germline V gene encodes CDR1 MNHNS and CDR2 SASEGT. V lost 3 bases and J lost 2; bases outside the gene matches: 5. The CDR3, as DNA: TGTGCCAGCAGTGAGGGGGGACAGGGCCCCTACGAGCAGTACTTC. Translation: CASSEGGQGPYEQYF.

The rearrangement uses TRBV29-1 and TRBJ1-1, with D possibly TRBD1 on 6 matching bases. Germline CDR1 SQVTM, CDR2 ANQGSEA. The V gene lost 6 bases and the J gene lost 2 bases, with 7 bases spanning the gap. The CDR3 runs 11 residues. CDR3 DNA sequence: TGCAGCGTGGACAGTAACACTGAAGCTTTCTTT. Protein: CSVDSNTEAFF.

The V call is TRBV6-6, the J call TRBJ2-7; no firm D call. CDR3 length: 14 amino acids. Germline V CDR1 and CDR2: MNHNY, SVGAGI (reference sequence). Trimming pared 4 bases from V and 5 bases from J, leaving 15 bases between. DNA of the CDR3: TGTGCCAGCAGTTTCCTTTCTAGTGCGGACGAGCAGTACTTC. It is translated as CASSFLSSADEQYF.

V is TRBV29-1 and J is TRBJ1-2; 7 bases fit TRBD1. The CDR3 is 13 residues long. Trimming at V came to 6 bases and at J to 3 bases, leaving 7 bases not matched to a gene. Germline assignment: CDR1 SQVTM and CDR2 ANQGSEA. The CDR3, as DNA: TGCAGCGTCCCCAGGACAGGCCACTATGGCTACACCTTC. This encodes CSVPRTGHYGYTF. Complete variable domain (other parts from reference TRBV29-1 and TRBJ1-2): SAVISQKPSRDICQRGTSLTIQCQVDSQVTMMFWYRQQPGQSLTLIATANQGSEATYESGFVIDKFPISRPNLTFSTLTVSNMSPEDSSIYLCSVPRTGHYGYTFGSGTRLTVV.

The rearrangement uses TRBV5-4 and TRBJ2-7; D may be TRBD2 (6 bases). The CDR3 extends over 13 amino acids. CDR1 is SGHNT and CDR2 is YYREEE in the germline V gene (reference sequence). Trimming removed 0 bases at V and 4 bases at J, with 8 bases between. The CDR3 is CASSLAGVYEQYF. The CDR3 region has the DNA TGTGCCAGCAGCTTGGCGGGGGTTTACGAGCAGTACTTC.